What follows are 19 T cell receptor beta chains derived from one specimen sequenced in a study of OX40 agonist ivuxolimab in advanced cancers. Generated by immunoSEQ multiplex PCR, the TCRdb table keeps only in-frame clones and is missing some. The sample contains around 40,000 clones, around 80% of which appear only once. The starting material was CD4+ or CD8+ T cells sorted from blood, obtained in a trial of the OX40 agonist ivuxolimab. Source of these receptors: an adult with an advanced solid tumor such as melanoma, head and neck, liver or kidney cancer.

This clone turned up a few times. The genes are TRBV6-1 and TRBJ2-7; D is possibly TRBD2 (6 bases). The CDR3 covers 13 residues. The germline gives CDR1 MNHNS, CDR2 SASEGT. Deletions cut 5 bases from V and 3 bases from J, with 11 bases between. The CDR3: CASSSGLYYEQYF. CDR3 DNA: TGTGCCAGCAGTTCGGGACTTTACTACGAGCAGTACTTC.

The V call is TRBV5-4, the J call TRBJ1-3; D is perhaps TRBD1 (5 bases). This CDR3 region has 15 residues. V gave up 2 bases and J gave up 4 bases, with 13 bases separating them. Germline values: CDR1 SGHNT, CDR2 YYREEE (reference sequence). The CDR3: CASSLRGLRGNTIYF. The DNA for the CDR3 is TGTGCCAGCAGCTTACGGGGGTTAAGGGGAAACACCATATATTTT. The variable domain in full, with the rest retrieved from reference TRBV5-4 and TRBJ1-3, is ETGVTQSPTHLIKTRGQQVTLRCSSQSGHNTVSWYQQALGQGPQFIFQYYREEENGRGNFPPRFSGLQFPNYSSELNVNALELDDSALYLCASSLRGLRGNTIYFGEGSWLTVV.

The rearrangement links TRBV10-2 to TRBJ1-1; possible D gene TRBD1, 5 bases. From germline, CDR1 is WSHSY and CDR2 SAAADI. The CDR3 has 14 amino acids. The V end lost 2 bases, the J end lost 4 bases, and 11 bases lay between the germline ends. The CDR3 DNA reads TGCGCCAGCAGTGAGAAGAGAGGGACCACTGAAGCTTTCTTT. It codes for CASSEKRGTTEAFF.

The CDR3 sequence: CASSQGVGRGSIFEKLFF. For the CDR3, the DNA is TGTGCCAGCAGCCAAGGGGTGGGCAGGGGGAGTATTTTTGAAAAACTGTTTTTT. This chain joins TRBV4-2 and TRBJ1-4, with 7 bases lining up with TRBD1. Per the germline V gene, CDR1 is LGHNA and CDR2 is YNFKEQ. Trimming took 1 base from V and 7 from J; bases not matched to a gene: 15. The length of the CDR3 is 18 residues.

The CDR3 sequence: CASSPGQGGYGYTF. The CDR3 region has the DNA TGTGCCAGCTCACCAGGACAGGGTGGCTATGGCTACACCTTC. The chain combines TRBV18 with TRBJ1-2; 8 bases fit TRBD1. Germline V gene sequence: CDR1 KGHSH, CDR2 LQKENI. Germline trimming cut 2 bases from V and 4 bases from J; bases unmatched to any gene: 3. The CDR3 loop spans 14 amino acids.

The V call is TRBV28, the J call TRBJ2-7, with TRBD1 identical over 7 bases. The CDR3 spans 13 residues. V dropped 6 bases and J dropped 3; count of bases not matched to a gene: 5. Germline V gene sequence: CDR1 MDHEN, CDR2 SYDVKM. CDR3 bases: TGTGCCAGCAGAGGGACAGCAAACTACGAGCAGTACTTC. Its protein product is CASRGTANYEQYF.

This chain connects TRBV5-4 to TRBJ2-5; tentative D call: TRBD2 (6 bases). The V end was cut by 4 bases, the J end by 1 base, with 11 bases between. Germline V gene sequence: CDR1 SGHNT, CDR2 YYREEE (reference sequence). The CDR3 extends over 14 amino acids. The CDR3 loop is CASSTAGSQETQYF. DNA of the CDR3: TGTGCCAGCAGCACGGCGGGATCCCAAGAGACCCAGTACTTC. The complete variable domain, with remaining parts taken from reference TRBV5-4 and TRBJ2-5, reads ETGVTQSPTHLIKTRGQQVTLRCSSQSGHNTVSWYQQALGQGPQFIFQYYREEENGRGNFPPRFSGLQFPNYSSELNVNALELDDSALYLCASSTAGSQETQYFGPGTRLLVL.

The rearrangement links TRBV10-3 to TRBJ2-7; 9 bases line up with TRBD2. Germline CDR1 ENHRY, CDR2 SYGVKD. The trim removed 9 bases at V and 7 bases at J, leaving 7 bases unmatched. There are 12 residues in the CDR3. DNA for the CDR3: TGTGCCATTGCCTTAGCGGGAGAGGAGCAGTACTTC. Translating it yields CAIALAGEEQYF.

This clone came up once. The chain is built from TRBV7-8 and TRBJ1-1, with TRBD1 identical over 7 bases. Germline CDR1 reads SGHVS; CDR2 reads FQNEAQ. The CDR3 consists of 14 residues. After removal of 4 bases from V and 5 bases from J, the junction contained 7 bases not matched to a gene. CDR3 residues: CASSSYRGQTEAFF. CDR3 coding DNA: TGTGCCAGCAGCTCCTATAGGGGGCAGACTGAAGCTTTCTTT.

Only a few counts were recorded for this clone. This chain connects TRBV9 to TRBJ1-1; weak D call: TRBD1 (6 bases). Germline V gene sequence: CDR1 SGDLS, CDR2 YYNGEE. The CDR3 loop spans 13 amino acids. The V end was cut by 4 bases, the J end by 3 bases, with 10 bases between. The CDR3: CASSRTGYTEAFF. CDR3 sequence (DNA): TGTGCCAGCAGCCGCACAGGGTACACTGAAGCTTTCTTT. The full variable domain, completed using reference TRBV9 and TRBJ1-1, is DSGVTQTPKHLITATGQRVTLRCSPRSGDLSVYWYQQSLDQGLQFLIQYYNGEERAKGNILERFSAQQFPDLHSELNLSSLELGDSALYFCASSRTGYTEAFFGQGTRLTVV.

The chain couples TRBV2 to TRBJ1-4, with D perhaps TRBD1 (5 bases). Germline lookup yields CDR1 SNHLY and CDR2 FYNNEI. The CDR3 covers 15 residues. V was trimmed by 5 bases and J by 4 bases, leaving 14 bases between them. CDR3 sequence reads: CASSPGLSINEKLFF. CDR3 DNA sequence: TGTGCCAGCAGTCCAGGGCTTTCAATTAATGAAAAACTGTTTTTT.

The chain has TRBV28 and TRBJ2-5, with 9 bases fitting TRBD2. CDR1 is MDHEN and CDR2 is SYDVKM in the germline V gene. The CDR3 is 13 amino acids. The J segment lost 10 bases and the V segment lost 7 bases, leaving 10 bases of the junction unmatched. The CDR3 DNA is TGTGCCAGCACCAAAGGCGGGAGGGGGGTCCAGTACTTC. Protein product: CASTKGGRGVQYF. The whole variable domain, filled in from reference TRBV28 and TRBJ2-5, reads DVKVTQSSRYLVKRTGEKVFLECVQDMDHENMFWYRQDPGLGLRLIYFSYDVKMKEKGDIPEGYSVSREKKERFSLILESASTNQTSMYLCASTKGGRGVQYFGPGTRLLVL.

The V call is TRBV12-5, the J call TRBJ1-1; no clear D. The germline V gene encodes CDR1 LGHNT and CDR2 FRNRAP. V was trimmed by 0 bases and J by 8 bases, leaving 10 bases between them. The CDR3 extends over 13 amino acids. CDR3 nucleotide sequence: TGTGCTAGTGGTTTGGTAGGAGGCAGGGAAGCTTTCTTT. Amino acids: CASGLVGGREAFF.

This chain joins TRBV2 and TRBJ2-7; 8 nucleotides line up with TRBD1. The CDR3 is made up of 15 amino acids. V dropped 5 bases and J dropped 3; count of bases not matched to a gene: 9. Germline CDR1 and CDR2: SNHLY and FYNNEI. This CDR3 is CASSPGSTGGYEQYF. CDR3 DNA sequence: TGTGCCAGCAGTCCTGGGTCCACAGGGGGCTACGAGCAGTACTTC.

This rearrangement joins TRBV28 to TRBJ1-5; D is perhaps TRBD1 (6 bases). The CDR3 loop spans 16 amino acids. Germline V CDR1 and CDR2: MDHEN, SYDVKM. Between the trimmed V and J ends, which lost 3 bases and 6 bases, there was a span of 18 bases. The CDR3 DNA reads TGTGCCAGCAGTTTGGCCCGTGGGGGCACCGGTCAGCCCCAGCATTTT. It codes for CASSLARGGTGQPQHF. The full variable domain, its missing parts supplied by reference TRBV28 and TRBJ1-5, is DVKVTQSSRYLVKRTGEKVFLECVQDMDHENMFWYRQDPGLGLRLIYFSYDVKMKEKGDIPEGYSVSREKKERFSLILESASTNQTSMYLCASSLARGGTGQPQHFGDGTRLSIL.

V gene TRBV6-1 combines with J gene TRBJ1-5; D not resolved. CDR1 and CDR2 from the germline V gene are MNHNS and SASEGT. This CDR3 comprises 14 residues. V was clipped by 3 bases and J by 1 base, with 7 bases between them. The CDR3 is CASSERRSNQPQHF. In DNA, the CDR3 is TGTGCCAGCAGTGAGCGCCGAAGCAATCAGCCCCAGCATTTT.

The chain recombines TRBV5-1 with TRBJ1-1; D is possibly TRBD1 (5 bases). Deletions cut 4 bases from V and 1 base from J, with 11 bases between. The germline V gene encodes CDR1 SGHRS and CDR2 YFSETQ. This CDR3 is built from 14 residues. The CDR3 DNA sequence: TGCGCCAGCAGCCGACAGTTGGAGAACACTGAAGCTTTCTTT. This sequence encodes CASSRQLENTEAFF.

This clone was counted only a few times. The chain employs TRBV2 and TRBJ2-1; tentative D call: TRBD2 (6 bases). The V gene's germline CDR1 is SNHLY and CDR2 FYNNEI. There are 11 residues in the CDR3. Trimming pared 4 bases from V and 13 bases from J, leaving 11 bases between. Here the CDR3 reads CASSGTIQQFF. The CDR3 DNA reads as TGTGCCAGCAGTGGGACTATCCAACAGTTCTTC.

The CDR3 protein is CSVGNRDGYTF. The CDR3 DNA reads as TGCAGCGTTGGGAACAGGGACGGCTACACCTTC. The gene calls are TRBV29-1 and TRBJ1-2, with D tentatively TRBD1 (6 bases). V dropped 4 bases and J dropped 8 bases, with 11 bases sitting between them. The CDR3 loop spans 11 amino acids. In germline, CDR1 is SQVTM, CDR2 ANQGSEA.